This T cell receptor (beta chain) is drawn from a study of cytomegalovirus exposure and HLA in healthy donors. The PCR contained 60 Vbeta and 13 Jbeta primers. TCRdb keeps only in-frame clones here, not all; method: immunoSEQ multiplex PCR. The sample has about 190,000 clones; over 75% are singletons. Germline V gives CDR1 LNHDA, CDR2 SQIVND (reference sequence). This CDR3 comprises 15 residues. With V trimmed by 4 bases and J by 7 bases, 7 bases remained unmatched. Healthy bone marrow donors made up the donors. V and J are TRBV19 and TRBJ1-5; 10 bases line up with TRBD1. The specimen sequenced was PBMCs. The receptor was derived from a man aged 45-65 years in good health and CMV-seronegative. This CDR3 is CASSKDRGQWQPQHF. CDR3 nucleotide sequence: TGTGCCAGTAGTAAAGACAGGGGGCAGTGGCAGCCCCAGCATTTT.